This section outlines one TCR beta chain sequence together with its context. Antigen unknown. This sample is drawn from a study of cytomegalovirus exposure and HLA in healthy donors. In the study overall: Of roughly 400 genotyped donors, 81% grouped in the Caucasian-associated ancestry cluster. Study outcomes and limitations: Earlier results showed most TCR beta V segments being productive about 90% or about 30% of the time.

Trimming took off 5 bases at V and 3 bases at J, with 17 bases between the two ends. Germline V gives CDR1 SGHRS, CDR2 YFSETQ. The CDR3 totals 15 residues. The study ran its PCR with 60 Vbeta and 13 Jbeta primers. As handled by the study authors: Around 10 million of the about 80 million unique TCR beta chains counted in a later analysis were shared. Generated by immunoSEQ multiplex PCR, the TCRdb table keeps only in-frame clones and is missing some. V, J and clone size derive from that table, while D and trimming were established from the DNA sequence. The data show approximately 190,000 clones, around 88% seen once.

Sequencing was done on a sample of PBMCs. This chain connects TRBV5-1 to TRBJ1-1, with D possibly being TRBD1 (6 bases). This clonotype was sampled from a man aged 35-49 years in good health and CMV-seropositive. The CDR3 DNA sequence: TGCGCCAGCAGAGGGGAGGGGGGTAGGGACACTGAAGCTTTCTTT. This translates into CASRGEGGRDTEAFF. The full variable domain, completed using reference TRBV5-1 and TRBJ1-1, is KAGVTQTPRYLIKTRGQQVTLSCSPISGHRSVSWYQQTPGQGLQFLFEYFSETQRNKGNFPGRFSGRQFSNSRSEMNVSTLELGDSALYLCASRGEGGRDTEAFFGQGTRLTVV.